A single sample is the source of the 26 T cell receptor beta chains below, sequenced in a study of CD8 T cells in Susac syndrome. With random hexamers, reverse transcription was performed on about 0.5 to 1 ug of RNA. TCRdb reanalysed the immunoSEQ multiplex PCR reads using MiXCR and keeps one entry per CDR3 protein. The sample contains more than 110,000 distinct CDR3 sequences, roughly 94% of which appear only once. The sample was CD8+ T cells from PBMCs. The receptor set was obtained from a human donor in good health.

The chain joins TRBV15 to TRBJ1-1, with D unresolved. The V gene's germline CDR1 is LNHNV and CDR2 YYDKDF (reference sequence). This CDR3 is 13 amino acids long. V lost 8 bases, J lost 3 bases, and 13 bases lay in between. The CDR3 protein is CATGESRDTEAFF. For the CDR3, the DNA is TGTGCCACCGGGGAAAGTAGGGACACTGAAGCTTTCTTT.

The chain joins TRBV19 to TRBJ2-7; D not resolved. Germline V gene data show CDR1 as LNHDA and CDR2 as SQIVND (reference sequence). V was cut by 5 bases and J by 0 bases, with 8 bases left in between. The CDR3 spans 13 residues. The CDR3 nucleotides are TGTGCCAGTAGTGATCAAGGCTCCTACGAGCAGTACTTC. Its protein is CASSDQGSYEQYF.

This chain uses TRBV11-2 with TRBJ2-5; 9 positions match TRBD2. CDR3 length: 16 amino acids. Germline V CDR1 and CDR2: SGHAT, FQNNGV. V shed 0 bases, J shed 2 bases, and the junction held 4 bases outside the gene matches. The CDR3 DNA reads TGTGCCAGCAGCTTAGAGTTTGCGGGAGGGCAAGAGACCCAGTACTTC. Encoded protein: CASSLEFAGGQETQYF. The whole variable domain, filled in from reference TRBV11-2 and TRBJ2-5, reads EAGVAQSPRYKIIEKRQSVAFWCNPISGHATLYWYQQILGQGPKLLIQFQNNGVVDDSQLPKDRFSAERLKGVDSTLKIQPAKLEDSAVYLCASSLEFAGGQETQYFGPGTRLLVL.

V is TRBV2 and J is TRBJ2-1, with TRBD1 matching 8 bases. The CDR3 runs to 13 residues. The ends lost 3 bases at V and 8 bases at J; junction bases unmatched: 3. The germline V gene encodes CDR1 SNHLY and CDR2 FYNNEI. DNA of the CDR3: TGTGCCAGCAGTGAGCAGGGGGCGTATGAGCAGTTCTTC. It yields the protein CASSEQGAYEQFF.

The V and J genes are TRBV28 and TRBJ2-5; D perhaps matches TRBD1 (6 bases). From germline, CDR1 is MDHEN and CDR2 SYDVKM. Trimming removed 3 bases at V and 3 bases at J, with 14 bases between. CDR3 length: 15 amino acids. The CDR3 spells CASSLGAVGEETQYF. The CDR3 nucleotides read TGTGCCAGCAGTTTGGGGGCAGTTGGAGAAGAGACCCAGTACTTC.

The chain employs TRBV4-3 and TRBJ1-2; D remains ambiguous. Looked up from germline, CDR1 is LGHNA and CDR2 is YSLEER. V lost 0 bases, J lost 6 bases, and 8 bases lay in between. This CDR3 spans 13 amino acids. CDR3 nucleotide sequence: TGCGCCAGCAGCCAAGATTACGTCGATGGCTACACCTTC. Amino acids: CASSQDYVDGYTF.

The chain couples TRBV3-1 to TRBJ2-3; D unclear. Germline-derived CDR1 and CDR2 are LGHDT and YNNKEL (reference sequence). The CDR3 runs 15 residues. V lost 4 bases and J lost 1, with 12 bases in between. In nucleotides, the CDR3 is TGTGCCAGCAGCCCCTTAGGGATTGGCACAGATACGCAGTATTTT. This sequence encodes CASSPLGIGTDTQYF.

The chain uses TRBV29-1 and TRBJ2-3, with a possible D match to TRBD1 (7 bases). Germline V lookup: CDR1 SQVTM, CDR2 ANQGSEA. CDR3 length: 16 amino acids. The V end was cut by 6 bases, the J end by 6 bases, with 25 bases between. The CDR3 spells CSVYQGGVEDLDTQYF. The CDR3 DNA reads as TGCAGCGTCTATCAGGGGGGCGTCGAGGACCTCGATACGCAGTATTTT.

V is TRBV20-1 and J is TRBJ1-2, with unresolved D. Germline V gives CDR1 DFQATT, CDR2 SNEGSKA (reference sequence). The CDR3 contains 15 residues. V dropped 1 base and J dropped 4 bases, with 16 bases sitting between them. CDR3 amino acids: CSARAPVLGPYGYTF. Written as DNA, the CDR3 is TGCAGTGCTAGAGCCCCCGTCTTAGGCCCCTATGGCTACACCTTC.

This chain links TRBV2 with TRBJ1-2; D call uncertain. Germline V CDR1 and CDR2: SNHLY, FYNNEI. V lost 4 bases to trimming and J lost 2 bases, with 2 bases between them. CDR3 length equals 11 residues. The CDR3 nucleotides are TGTGCCAGCAGTGGCAACTATGGCTACACCTTC. Residues: CASSGNYGYTF.

This rearrangement joins TRBV7-8 to TRBJ1-1; possibly TRBD1 for D (5 bases). Deletions cut 5 bases from V and 4 bases from J, with 8 bases between. CDR3 length equals 12 residues. The germline CDR1 and CDR2 sequences are SGHVS and FQNEAQ. The CDR3 reads CASSPQGTEAFF. CDR3 nucleotide sequence: TGTGCCAGCAGCCCCCAGGGCACTGAAGCTTTCTTT.

The chain is built from TRBV4-3 and TRBJ2-1, with 9 nucleotides matching TRBD2. Germline V gene lookup returns CDR1 LGHNA and CDR2 YSLEER. This CDR3 has 14 residues. The V and J ends lost 1 base and 13 bases, in that order; junction bases with no gene match: 8. CDR3 loop: CASSQGPLAGLQFF. In DNA, the CDR3 is TGCGCCAGCAGCCAAGGCCCCCTAGCGGGGCTCCAGTTCTTC.

The chain carries TRBV30 and TRBJ2-7; 11 bases are a match to TRBD1. The length of the CDR3 is 13 residues. Trimming at V came to 4 bases and at J to 2 bases, leaving 1 base not matched to a gene. Germline loops: CDR1 GTSNPN, CDR2 SVGIG (reference sequence). In DNA form, the CDR3 reads TGTGCCTGGATGGGACAGGGGGCCTACGAGCAGTACTTC. Translation: CAWMGQGAYEQYF.

This clonotype has just one count. CDR3 sequence (DNA): TGTGCCAGCAGCCTCAGGAACAGGATTGAAAAACTGTTTTTT. Translated: CASSLRNRIEKLFF. The chain carries TRBV7-8 and TRBJ1-4, with D perhaps matching TRBD1 (5 bases). Germline CDR1 reads SGHVS; CDR2 reads FQNEAQ. Trimming stripped 5 bases from V and 7 bases from J, with 14 bases between. The CDR3 has 14 residues.

This clonotype was observed a single time. The V gene is TRBV19, the J gene TRBJ1-2; D is unresolved. Deletions cut 7 bases from V and 4 bases from J, with 13 bases between. The CDR3 is made up of 13 amino acids. The germline CDR1 and CDR2 sequences are LNHDA and SQIVND (reference sequence). The CDR3 region has the DNA TGTGCCAGTACGTTCAACTCCGTCTATGGCTACACCTTC. Translation: CASTFNSVYGYTF.

The rearrangement joins TRBV28 to TRBJ1-1; D is uncertain. CDR3 length equals 13 residues. V gave up 6 bases and J gave up 3 bases, with 11 bases separating them. Germline CDR1 MDHEN, CDR2 SYDVKM. The CDR3 here is CASRVEDYTEAFF. The CDR3 coding sequence is TGTGCCAGCAGAGTGGAGGATTACACTGAAGCTTTCTTT.

The chain recombines TRBV20-1 with TRBJ2-3; 10 bases map to TRBD2. Germline V gives CDR1 DFQATT, CDR2 SNEGSKA (reference sequence). The CDR3 runs to 13 residues. After removal of 2 bases from V and 6 bases from J, the junction contained 2 bases not matched to a gene. The CDR3 sequence is CSARSGREDTQYF. CDR3 nucleotide sequence: TGCAGTGCTAGAAGCGGGAGGGAGGATACGCAGTATTTT.

The rearrangement uses TRBV28 and TRBJ2-7, with a possible D match to TRBD1 (6 bases). From germline, CDR1 is MDHEN and CDR2 SYDVKM. Deletions cut 3 bases from V and 2 bases from J, with 14 bases between. This CDR3 spans 15 amino acids. CDR3 amino acids: CASSLGRGHAYEQYF. The DNA of the CDR3 is TGTGCCAGCAGTTTGGGCAGGGGCCATGCCTACGAGCAGTACTTC.

The rearrangement uses TRBV29-1 and TRBJ1-1, with D perhaps TRBD1 (6 bases). The CDR3 is made up of 13 amino acids. Trimming left V 4 bases short and J 1 base short, with 10 bases between. Germline V CDR1 and CDR2: SQVTM, ANQGSEA. Written as DNA, the CDR3 is TGCAGCGTTGTCCAGGACAGGAACACTGAAGCTTTCTTT. Amino acid sequence: CSVVQDRNTEAFF. Combining the CDR3 with reference TRBV29-1 and TRBJ1-1 gives the whole variable domain SAVISQKPSRDICQRGTSLTIQCQVDSQVTMMFWYRQQPGQSLTLIATANQGSEATYESGFVIDKFPISRPNLTFSTLTVSNMSPEDSSIYLCSVVQDRNTEAFFGQGTRLTVV.

The chain recombines TRBV30 with TRBJ2-3; TRBD2 matches at 7 bases. J gave up 2 bases and V 1 base, and 6 bases lay outside the gene matches. This CDR3 region has 15 residues. Germline V gives CDR1 GTSNPN, CDR2 SVGIG (reference sequence). The CDR3 is CAWSDVGGYTDTQYF. The CDR3 DNA reads as TGTGCCTGGAGTGACGTCGGGGGGTACACAGATACGCAGTATTTT.

The chain combines TRBV28 with TRBJ2-7; weak D call: TRBD2 (5 bases). The V gene lost 4 bases and the J gene lost 0 bases, with 16 bases spanning the gap. This CDR3 is 16 amino acids long. The V gene's germline CDR1 is MDHEN and CDR2 SYDVKM. The CDR3: CASSSLRGYNSYEQYF. The CDR3 DNA reads as TGTGCCAGCAGTTCCTTAAGAGGGTACAACTCCTACGAGCAGTACTTC.

V is TRBV7-9 and J is TRBJ2-7; D unclear. Trimming shortened V by 5 bases and J by 7 bases, and 9 bases separated the two germline ends. Germline values: CDR1 SEHNR, CDR2 FQNEAQ (reference sequence). The CDR3 covers 11 residues. The CDR3 bases are TGTGCCAGCAGCCGTTATAGAGAGCAGTACTTC. Protein: CASSRYREQYF.

The V gene is TRBV18, the J gene TRBJ2-5, with 8 nucleotides matching TRBD2. After removal of 2 bases from V and 4 bases from J, the junction contained 3 bases not matched to a gene. Germline-derived CDR1 and CDR2 are KGHSH and LQKENI. This CDR3 has 14 amino acids. For the CDR3, the DNA is TGTGCCAGCTCACCAACGGGAGGGTCAGAGACCCAGTACTTC. This sequence encodes CASSPTGGSETQYF.

V is TRBV20-1 and J is TRBJ2-1; the D gene is possibly TRBD2 (6 bases). The CDR3 spans 17 residues. In germline, CDR1 is DFQATT, CDR2 SNEGSKA (reference sequence). V gave up 3 bases and J gave up 3 bases, with 21 bases separating them. CDR3 sequence (DNA): TGCAGTGCTAGGTCTCGGACTACCCTTGAAGACTACAATGAGCAGTTCTTC. This encodes CSARSRTTLEDYNEQFF.

The chain links TRBV4-3 to TRBJ1-5; unclear D gene. The CDR3 contains 15 residues. Trimming took 0 bases from V and 5 from J, leaving 11 bases between them. CDR1 and CDR2 (germline): LGHNA, YSLEER. In nucleotides, the CDR3 is TGCGCCAGCAGCCAAGATAGGACCGATTATCAGCCCCAGCATTTT. Encoded protein: CASSQDRTDYQPQHF.

The chain joins TRBV9 to TRBJ2-7; perhaps D is TRBD1 or TRBD2 (5 bases each). The CDR3 runs to 14 residues. The V and J ends lost 4 bases and 6 bases respectively, with 17 bases between them. Per the germline V gene, CDR1 is SGDLS and CDR2 is YYNGEE. The CDR3 DNA sequence: TGTGCCAGCAGCCCCTATGGGGGAATGAGCGAGCAGTACTTC. It yields the protein CASSPYGGMSEQYF.